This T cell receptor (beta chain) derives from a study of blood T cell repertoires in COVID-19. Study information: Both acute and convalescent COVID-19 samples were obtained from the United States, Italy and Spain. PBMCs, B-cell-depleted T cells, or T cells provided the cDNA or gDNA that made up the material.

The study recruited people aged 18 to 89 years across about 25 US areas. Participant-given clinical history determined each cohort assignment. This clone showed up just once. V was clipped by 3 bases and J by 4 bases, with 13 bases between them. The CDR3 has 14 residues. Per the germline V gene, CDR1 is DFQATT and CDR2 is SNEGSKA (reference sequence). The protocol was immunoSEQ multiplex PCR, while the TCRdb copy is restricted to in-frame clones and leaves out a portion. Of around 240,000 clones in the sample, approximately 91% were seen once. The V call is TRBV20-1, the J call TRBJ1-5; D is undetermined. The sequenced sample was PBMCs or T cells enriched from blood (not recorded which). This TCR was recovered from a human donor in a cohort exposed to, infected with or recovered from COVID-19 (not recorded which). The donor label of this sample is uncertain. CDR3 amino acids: CSASKNLLNQPQHF. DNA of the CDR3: TGCAGTGCTAGTAAGAACCTACTAAATCAGCCCCAGCATTTT.